The rows below give T cell receptor beta chains drawn from one sample of a study of T-cell memory formation after mild COVID-19. A single record per CDR3 protein comes from TCRdb applying MiXCR to the 5' RACE reads. The table includes almost 350,000 distinct CDR3 sequences, under 25% detected once. The sample consisted of PBMCs or a T cell subset sorted from them (not recorded which). Source of these receptors: a man aged 18-30 years who had mild COVID-19 (a few samples of this study predate the infection). Cell type and time point are not known. CDR3s leave out the opening cysteine and the closing phenylalanine or tryptophan. Rows may omit the clone size; those that give it use once, few, many or a size class.

j_gene | abundance | v_gene | CDR3aa
TRBJ2-7 | - | TRBV3-1 | ASSRDIDYEQY
TRBJ1-2 | few | TRBV7-2 | ASSPWTGGRYGYT
TRBJ2-5 | - | TRBV29-1 | SVAATARETQY
TRBJ1-2 | once | TRBV12-3/TRBV12-4 | ASSGGQPANYGYT
TRBJ2-2 | - | TRBV19 | ASSNMGTGELF
TRBJ2-5 | - | TRBV7-2 | ASSLEVATETQY
TRBJ2-7 | few | TRBV29-1 | SALGDPYEQY
TRBJ1-1 | - | TRBV6-5 | ASSPGQLEAF
TRBJ2-3 | - | TRBV4-2 | ASSQETSGGGTDTQY
TRBJ2-2 | - | TRBV19 | ASSPEVGTGELF
TRBJ2-1 | - | TRBV21-1 | ASSKDAEYNEQF
TRBJ2-2 | - | TRBV6-5 | ASSLRTGQTTGELF
TRBJ2-3 | - | TRBV20-1 | SATGLASTDTQY
TRBJ1-1 | few | TRBV20-1 | SARGDTLNTEAF
TRBJ2-2 | - | TRBV4-3 | ASSHLRGTGELF
TRBJ2-1 | few | TRBV10-2 | ASSEANHEQF
TRBJ1-5 | - | TRBV6-2/TRBV6-3 | ASSQVLSDQPQH